The sample holds one count of the clone carrying this T cell receptor (beta chain). V gave up 6 bases and J gave up 13 bases; unmatched junction bases: 4. The CDR3 length is 13 residues. These data come from a study of blood T cell repertoires in COVID-19. As processed by the authors: Estimation of nucleated cell counts relied on the amplification of reference gene primers. Libraries were prepared by immunoSEQ multiplex PCR; TCRdb keeps only in-frame clonotypes and omits some of them. From that table come the V and J calls and clone size; the DNA was used to work out D and trimming. This table holds roughly 13,000 clones, around four fifths found once.

The TCR sequence derives from a man aged 70-80 years with acute or convalescent COVID-19. The sample comprised peripheral blood. The chain carries TRBV12-3 or TRBV12-4 and TRBJ1-6; 12 positions match TRBD1. CDR3 amino acids: CASRGQGAGPLHF. The DNA of the CDR3 is TGTGCCAGCAGGGGACAGGGGGCTGGGCCCCTCCACTTT.